Sequencing of this TCR beta chain was carried out in a study of T cell repertoires in cytomegalovirus infection. Study in general: It was the public TCR beta signatures that indicated both CMV infection and matching HLA type.

Study-wide findings and caveats: CMV carriers having the relevant HLA were flagged by cumulative public TCR beta family frequency. The ex vivo response showed dominance by HLA-C-restricted CMV-specific TCR beta clonotypes.

Turning to this clonotype: Its cognate antigen is unknown.

CDR3 length: 13 residues. CDR1 SEHNR and CDR2 FQNEAQ come from the germline V gene (reference sequence). The germline V and J ends were trimmed by 11 bases and 3 bases, with 14 bases remaining between them. TCRdb fed the reads into MiXCR, producing one record per CDR3 protein. The sample has about 490,000 distinct CDR3 sequences; 26% are singletons. The chain couples TRBV7-9 to TRBJ1-3; a possible D gene is TRBD1 (5 bases). Material: PBMCs. This receptor was obtained from a human donor in good health (CMV status not recorded). Some clones in this sample may be carry-over from other donors' samples. CDR3 DNA: TGTGCCGGAATGCGGGACGGTGGAAACACCATATATTTT. It translates to CAGMRDGGNTIYF.